This T cell receptor (beta chain) came from a study of cytotoxic CD8 clonotypes in ibrutinib-treated CLL. The method was immunoSEQ multiplex PCR; TCRdb's version includes in-frame clones alone and lacks a portion of them. This repertoire shows tens of thousands of clones, over 50% found once; its top ten account for around a fifth. Study-level points and caveats: Contraction or stability on treatment characterized the public clonotypes, which were uncommon.

There are a few counts of this clone. The antigen remains undetermined. The authors obtained roughly 2.2 micrograms of genomic DNA from cryopreserved PBMCs for TCR beta libraries. The CDR3 is 16 residues long. Germline V gene data show CDR1 as MNHNS and CDR2 as SASEGT. V was clipped by 2 bases and J by 0 bases; unmatched bases: 4. Sequencing was performed on PBMCs, taken after 24 months of ibrutinib treatment. The gene calls are TRBV6-1 and TRBJ1-5; 7 bases are a match to TRBD1. This TCR derives from a human donor with chronic lymphocytic leukemia. The chain's CDR3 is CASSEWTGDSNQPQHF. CDR3 bases: TGTGCCAGCAGTGAATGGACAGGAGATAGCAATCAGCCCCAGCATTTT.